This T cell receptor beta chain was captured in a study of blood T cell repertoires in COVID-19. The V and J ends lost 7 bases and 8 bases respectively, with 17 bases between them. CDR1 is LNHDA, CDR2 SQIVND, per germline (reference sequence). This CDR3 contains 13 residues. Clones were read by immunoSEQ multiplex PCR, and TCRdb kept only the in-frame ones, dropping some. The repertoire has 200,000 to 300,000 clones, 70% to 90% of them found once; the top ten carry around 0.98%. This sequence originates from a woman aged 40 to 50 who had recovered from COVID-19. Input material: peripheral blood. The chain recombines TRBV19 with TRBJ1-2; D is perhaps TRBD1 (5 bases). The CDR3 DNA is TGTGCCAGTACCGAACCCTCGGGACTCGGCTACACCTTC. It is translated as CASTEPSGLGYTF.